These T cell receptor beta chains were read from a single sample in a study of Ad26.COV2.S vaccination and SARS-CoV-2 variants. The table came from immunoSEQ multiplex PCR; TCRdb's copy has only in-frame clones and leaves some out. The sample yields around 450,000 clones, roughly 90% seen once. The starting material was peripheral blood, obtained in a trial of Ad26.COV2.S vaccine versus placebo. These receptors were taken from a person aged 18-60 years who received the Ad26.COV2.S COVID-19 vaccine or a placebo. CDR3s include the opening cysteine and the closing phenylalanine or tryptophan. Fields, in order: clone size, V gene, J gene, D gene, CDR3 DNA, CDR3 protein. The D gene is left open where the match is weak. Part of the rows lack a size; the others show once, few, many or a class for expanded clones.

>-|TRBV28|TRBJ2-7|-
TGTGCCACCCTCCAGGGGGGCGAGCAGTACTTC
CATLQGGEQYF
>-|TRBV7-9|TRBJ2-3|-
TGTGCCAGCAGCCCCCAGGGCAGGGCGGATACGCAGTATTTT
CASSPQGRADTQYF
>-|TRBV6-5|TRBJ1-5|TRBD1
TGTGCCAGCAGGCCGGACAGGACAAATCAGCCCCAGCATTTT
CASRPDRTNQPQHF
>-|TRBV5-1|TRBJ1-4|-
TGCGCCAGCAGCTTGGGAGTCGTTCAGGACGCTCGTGAAAAACTGTTTTTT
CASSLGVVQDAREKLFF
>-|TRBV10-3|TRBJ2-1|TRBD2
TGTGCCATCAATGGGGCTAGCGGGGGATACAATGAGCAGTTCTTC
CAINGASGGYNEQFF
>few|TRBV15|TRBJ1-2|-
TGTGCCACCAGCAGAGATCGAATTAGCGGCTACACCTTC
CATSRDRISGYTF
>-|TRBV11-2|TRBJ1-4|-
TGTGCCAGCTCGTGGGGGCTCGGGGAAAAACTGTTTTTT
CASSWGLGEKLFF
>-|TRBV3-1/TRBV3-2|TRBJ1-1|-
TGTGCCAGCAGCCAGGGGAGGAACACTGAAGCTTTCTTT
CASSQGRNTEAFF
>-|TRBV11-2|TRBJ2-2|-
TGTGCCAGCAGCTTAGGAACGAACACCGGGGAGCTGTTTTTT
CASSLGTNTGELFF
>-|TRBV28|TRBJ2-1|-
TGTGCCAGCAGCGTAGCAAGCGCTGATTACAATGAGCAGTTCTTC
CASSVASADYNEQFF
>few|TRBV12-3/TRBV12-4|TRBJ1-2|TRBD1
TGTGCCAGCAGCCGGGACAGGGGCTATGGCTACACCTTC
CASSRDRGYGYTF
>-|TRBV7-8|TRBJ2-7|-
TGTGCCAGCAGCTTAATGGGTAGGTCCTACGAGCAGTACTTC
CASSLMGRSYEQYF
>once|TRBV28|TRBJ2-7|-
TGTGCCAGCAGTTTAGGTCGGTACCAGGGACGGACACCTGACGAGCAGTACTTC
CASSLGRYQGRTPDEQYF
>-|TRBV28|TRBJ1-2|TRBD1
TGTGCCAGCAGGCTACGAGGGGGCGAACGTGGCTACACCTTC
CASRLRGGERGYTF
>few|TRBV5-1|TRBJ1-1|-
TGCGCCAGCAGCCCGGACCGGTTGAGAACTGAAGCTTTCTTT
CASSPDRLRTEAFF
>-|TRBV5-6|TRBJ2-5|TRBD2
TGTGCCAGCAGCTTGAGACTAGCGGGGCCAGAGACCCAGTACTTC
CASSLRLAGPETQYF
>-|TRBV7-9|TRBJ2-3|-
TGTGCCAGCAGCTTAGGAGGGGAGACAGATACGCAGTATTTT
CASSLGGETDTQYF
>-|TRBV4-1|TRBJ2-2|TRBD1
TGCGCCAGCAGCCGGGACAGGAACACCGGGGAGCTGTTTTTT
CASSRDRNTGELFF
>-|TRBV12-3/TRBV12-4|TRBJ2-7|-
TGTGCCAGCAGTTTAGCGCCGGGATACGAGCAGTACTTC
CASSLAPGYEQYF
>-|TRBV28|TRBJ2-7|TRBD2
TGTGCCAGCAGTCCCCATATGAGCGGGGGGACCTCCTACGAGCAGTACTTC
CASSPHMSGGTSYEQYF
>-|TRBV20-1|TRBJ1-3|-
TGCAGTGCAAGCCCCGGCCCCACCATATATTTT
CSASPGPTIYF
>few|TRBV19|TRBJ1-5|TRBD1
TGTGCCAGTAGCCCCATGGGGGGACAGGGGGCACATCAGCCCCAGCATTTT
CASSPMGGQGAHQPQHF
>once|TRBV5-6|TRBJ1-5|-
TGTGCCAGCAGCTCGGGAGCAGATCAGCCCCAGCATTTT
CASSSGADQPQHF
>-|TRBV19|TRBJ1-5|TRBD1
TGTGCCAGTACCCCACAGGGGGCAAGCAATCAGCCCCAGCATTTT
CASTPQGASNQPQHF
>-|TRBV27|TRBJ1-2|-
TGTGCCAGCAGTTTAGCCCCAGACAGTTTCTATGGCTACACCTTC
CASSLAPDSFYGYTF
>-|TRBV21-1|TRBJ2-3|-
TGTGCCAGCAGCAAAGGCCGTGGGGGGACACCTAGCACAGATACGCAGTATTTT
CASSKGRGGTPSTDTQYF
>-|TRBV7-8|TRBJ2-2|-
TGTGCCAGCAGCTTAGCGAGCGGGTCGAACACCGGGGAGCTGTTTTTT
CASSLASGSNTGELFF
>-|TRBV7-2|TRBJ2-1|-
TGTGCCAGCAGCTCCCTCGAGGGGTACAATGAGCAGTTCTTC
CASSSLEGYNEQFF
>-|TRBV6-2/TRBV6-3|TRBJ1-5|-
TGTGCCAGCAGCGTGGGGGGGCTCGATCAGCCCCAGCATTTT
CASSVGGLDQPQHF
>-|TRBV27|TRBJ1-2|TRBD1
TGTGCCAGCAGCTATGGACAGGGGGCTGGCTACACCTTC
CASSYGQGAGYTF
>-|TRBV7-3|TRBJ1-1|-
TGTGCCAGCAGTCCCGGCTCTACTGAAGCTTTCTTT
CASSPGSTEAFF
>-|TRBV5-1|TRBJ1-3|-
TGCGCCAGCAGCACGGACATCTCTGGAAACACCATATATTTT
CASSTDISGNTIYF
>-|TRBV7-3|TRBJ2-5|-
TGTGCCAGCAGCCCAGGACAGAAAGAGACCCAGTACTTC
CASSPGQKETQYF
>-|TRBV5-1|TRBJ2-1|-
TGCGCCAGCAGCTTTGGCGCGATGACGAGTGAGCAGTTCTTC
CASSFGAMTSEQFF
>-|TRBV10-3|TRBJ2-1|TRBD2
TGTGCCATCAGTCCGGGACTAGCGGACGAGCAGTTCTTC
CAISPGLADEQFF
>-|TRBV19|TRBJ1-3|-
TGTGCCAGTAGTATCCGGGTCTCTGGAAACACCATATATTTT
CASSIRVSGNTIYF
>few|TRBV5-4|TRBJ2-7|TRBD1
TGTGCCAGCAGCGTGGGACAGGGGATCGAGCAGTACTTC
CASSVGQGIEQYF
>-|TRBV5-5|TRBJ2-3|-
TGTGCCAGCAGCTTGGTTAATTTAGGGTTCGCAGATACGCAGTATTTT
CASSLVNLGFADTQYF
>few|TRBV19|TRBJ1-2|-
TGTGCCAGTAGGCACAGGTCTGAGGGCTACACCTTC
CASRHRSEGYTF
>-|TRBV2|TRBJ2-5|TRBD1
TGTGCCAGCAGTAAAGACAGGGGGCAAGAGACCCAGTACTTC
CASSKDRGQETQYF
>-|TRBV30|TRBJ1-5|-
TGTGCCTGGAAGCACAGGGCTCGCAATCAGCCCCAGCATTTT
CAWKHRARNQPQHF
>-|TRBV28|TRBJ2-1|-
TGTGCCAGCAGTCCCATCCGGGACCCGCAAAATGAGCAGTTCTTC
CASSPIRDPQNEQFF